The following is a TCR beta chain sequence with its context. The antigen remains unidentified. Sequencing was performed with immunoSEQ multiplex PCR; in TCRdb, only in-frame clones are kept and a portion is missing. In the table there are about 64,000 clones, around 89% of which are singletons. This sample was taken from a study of OX40 agonist ivuxolimab in advanced cancers. General study findings and limits: Normalized T-cell clonal expansion was also low in a subset of nonresponders. Expanded peripheral T-cell antigen specificity went undetermined.

No patient had autoimmune disease or received systemic immunosuppression. Germline V CDR1 and CDR2: SGHAT, FQNNGV. V was shortened by 1 base and J by 5 bases, with 6 bases between the two germline ends. CDR3 size: 12 residues. The source material was CD4+ or CD8+ T cells sorted from blood, sampled in a trial of the OX40 agonist ivuxolimab. The chain joins TRBV11-2 to TRBJ2-7, with D possibly matching TRBD1 (5 bases). This clonotype was obtained from an adult with an advanced solid tumor such as melanoma, head and neck, liver or kidney cancer. CDR3: CASSLGRDEQYF. The CDR3 DNA reads as TGTGCCAGCAGCTTAGGCAGGGACGAGCAGTACTTC. Variable domain in full (rest from reference TRBV11-2 and TRBJ2-7): EAGVAQSPRYKIIEKRQSVAFWCNPISGHATLYWYQQILGQGPKLLIQFQNNGVVDDSQLPKDRFSAERLKGVDSTLKIQPAKLEDSAVYLCASSLGRDEQYFGPGTRLTVT.